The next 9 T cell receptor beta chains were all read from a single sample in a study of blood T cell repertoires in COVID-19 (dated by TCRdb to 2019 to 2021). Libraries were prepared through the immunoSEQ multiplex PCR assay. Not all clones reach the TCRdb copy of this immuneACCESS table, which keeps in-frame sequences only. Checked studies attribute under half of the gap to unresolved V genes and leave the rest unexplained. The sample includes some 270,000 clones, with around 90% observed a single time. Together, the top ten hold about 2.1% of the sample. The specimen sequenced was peripheral blood. Every receptor here comes from an older woman with COVID-19, enrolled during active disease.

This chain links TRBV7-2 with TRBJ2-7, with TRBD1 identical over 9 bases. The germline V gene has CDR1 SGHTA and CDR2 FQGNSA. This CDR3 has 15 amino acids. Trimming removed 5 bases from V and 1 base from J; junction bases left unmatched: 6. DNA of the CDR3: TGTGCCAGCAGCCCGGACAGGGGACGGTCCTACGAGCAGTACTTC. Protein sequence: CASSPDRGRSYEQYF.

The chain has TRBV15 and TRBJ2-7, with 10 bases fitting TRBD1. CDR1 is LNHNV and CDR2 is YYDKDF in the germline V gene (reference sequence). The CDR3 spans 22 residues. The J segment lost 6 bases and the V segment lost 0 bases, leaving 26 bases of the junction unmatched. The CDR3 region has the DNA TGTGCCACCAGCAGAGATATACCGTACGGGACAGGGGTGGGTCCCACCTCACTCGAGCAGTACTTC. Translating gives CATSRDIPYGTGVGPTSLEQYF.

V is TRBV5-4 and J is TRBJ2-2; 8 bases agree with TRBD2. This CDR3 region has 18 residues. The V segment lost 0 bases and the J segment 5 bases; nucleotides outside the gene matches: 12. The germline V gene has CDR1 SGHNT and CDR2 YYREEE (reference sequence). As DNA, the CDR3 is TGTGCCAGCAGCTTGGCCAAGGGGACTAGGGATCTAACCGGGGAGCTGTTTTTT. The encoded protein is CASSLAKGTRDLTGELFF.

The rearrangement joins TRBV7-2 to TRBJ2-3; D is uncertain. Trimming removed 2 bases from V and 3 bases from J, with 3 bases in between. CDR3 length: 12 amino acids. Germline CDR1 SGHTA, CDR2 FQGNSA. The CDR3 sequence: CASSLLTDTQYF. For the CDR3, the DNA is TGTGCCAGCAGCTTATTAACAGATACGCAGTATTTT.

V gene TRBV27 combines with J gene TRBJ2-1, with 9 bases lining up with TRBD1. Germline V CDR1 and CDR2: MNHEY, SMNVEV (reference sequence). Losses at the gene ends were 3 bases for V and 8 bases for J; bases not matched to a gene: 8. This CDR3 comprises 15 residues. The DNA for the CDR3 is TGTGCCAGCAGTTTGGGGACAGGGAATATAGATGAGCAGTTCTTC. This encodes CASSLGTGNIDEQFF.

V is TRBV4-2 and J is TRBJ1-3, with 10 nucleotides matching TRBD1. With V trimmed by 1 base and J by 6 bases, 3 bases remained unmatched. Germline CDR1 is LGHNA and CDR2 is YNFKEQ. The CDR3 is 15 residues long. CDR3 sequence reads: CASSQVGTGANTIYF. DNA of the CDR3: TGTGCCAGCAGCCAAGTTGGGACAGGGGCAAACACCATATATTTT.

The chain carries TRBV7-9 and TRBJ1-4; perhaps TRBD1 as D (5 bases). V shed 5 bases and J shed 7 bases, with 14 bases lying between them. This CDR3 spans 14 amino acids. Germline V gene data show CDR1 as SEHNR and CDR2 as FQNEAQ (reference sequence). This CDR3 is CASSPGVGSEKLFF. CDR3 nucleotides: TGTGCCAGCAGCCCGGGGGTTGGTAGTGAAAAACTGTTTTTT.

The J gene is TRBJ2-7, the V gene TRBV14; maybe TRBD1 (5 bases). This CDR3 is 12 amino acids long. Trimming pared 3 bases from V and 2 bases from J, leaving 5 bases between. The germline V gene has CDR1 SGHDN and CDR2 FVKESK. The CDR3 loop reads CASSQTAYEQYF. CDR3 in DNA: TGTGCCAGCAGCCAGACAGCCTACGAGCAGTACTTC.

V usage is TRBV3-1 (or the pseudogene TRBV3-2) and J usage is TRBJ1-1, with 9 bases matching TRBD1. The ends lost 0 bases at V and 4 bases at J; junction bases unmatched: 3. Germline V gives CDR1 LGHDT, CDR2 YNNKEL (reference sequence). This CDR3 region has 15 residues. The CDR3 protein is CASSQEGTGFTEAFF. The CDR3 nucleotides read TGTGCCAGCAGCCAAGAGGGGACAGGGTTCACTGAAGCTTTCTTT.